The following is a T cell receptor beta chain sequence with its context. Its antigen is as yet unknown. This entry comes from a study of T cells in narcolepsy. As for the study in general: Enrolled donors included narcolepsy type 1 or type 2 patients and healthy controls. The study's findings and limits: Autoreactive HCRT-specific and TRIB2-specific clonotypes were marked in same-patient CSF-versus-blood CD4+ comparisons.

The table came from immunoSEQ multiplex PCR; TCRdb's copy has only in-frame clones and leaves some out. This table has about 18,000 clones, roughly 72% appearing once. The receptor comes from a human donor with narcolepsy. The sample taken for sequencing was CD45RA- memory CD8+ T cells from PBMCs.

The DNA for the CDR3 is TGTGCCAGCAGCCAAGAGGTTTCCAGGATCACAGATACGCAGTATTTT. This codes for CASSQEVSRITDTQYF. The V call is TRBV5-4, the J call TRBJ2-3; D is unclear. Germline V gene lookup returns CDR1 SGHNT and CDR2 YYREEE (reference sequence). V gave up 4 bases and J gave up 2 bases, with 17 bases separating them. The CDR3 runs 16 residues. The full variable domain, completed using reference TRBV5-4 and TRBJ2-3, is ETGVTQSPTHLIKTRGQQVTLRCSSQSGHNTVSWYQQALGQGPQFIFQYYREEENGRGNFPPRFSGLQFPNYSSELNVNALELDDSALYLCASSQEVSRITDTQYFGPGTRLTVL.